Here is one T cell receptor (beta chain) with its context. This clone was detected only once. Its recognized antigen is unknown. Base-call qualities are not available, and no considerably larger clone is one nucleotide away. The library was prepared using the immunoSEQ multiplex PCR assay. The published analysis was carried out like this. A statistical classification framework was built to diagnose cytomegalovirus status from the catalog of TCR beta chain sequences. Not all clones reach the TCRdb copy of this immuneACCESS table, which keeps in-frame sequences only. Checked studies attribute under half of the gap to unresolved V genes and leave the rest unexplained. That table furnishes V, J and clone size, whereas the DNA furnished D and trimming. The sample data list some 170,000 clones, and 86% of these were observed just once. The ten largest account for 2% to 3% of the sample. The donors were included in the validation cohort of 120 subjects, a group kept apart from the approximately 700-subject first cohort.

The data are from a study of cytomegalovirus exposure and HLA in healthy donors listed by TCRdb under 2017. With regard to the full study: A later analysis indicated that the 120 validation repertoires were generated on the platform also employed for the 700 or so repertoires of the first cohort. High-throughput TCR immunosequencing, statistical association of individual TCRs with disease status, and machine learning were combined to predict cytomegalovirus infection status. The study aimed to test whether cataloging public T cell receptors could reveal signatures of past pathogen exposure. Along with the roughly 670-subject first cohort, a separate validation cohort of 120 different subjects was used.

Study-wide conclusions, independent of this receptor: Of the cluster scores, 90% to 95% were above 0 in a later analysis, which found that TCRs clustered in the first cohort also tended to co-occur in the roughly 130 validation repertoires. The study listed around 160 TCR beta chains as associated with cytomegalovirus. Cytomegalovirus status was reported to be diagnosed by the classifier with high specificity and sensitivity in both the original and validation cohorts. In vitro tests confirmed that a few of the cytomegalovirus-associated TCR beta chains recognize cytomegalovirus antigens. The authors suggested that the approach could potentially be extended to other disease states and immunological phenotypes. All 120 or so repertoires were used to score co-occurrence in the validation cohort in a later analysis, because that analysis had no HLA typing for the cohort. Most TCR sequences were seen in very few donors, while some public TCRs were found in many individuals.

The source of this sequence is a young man in good health and CMV-seropositive. Input material: PBMCs.

The base sequence is TGTGCCACCGGTGATGGGGGCGGACAGCCCCAGCATTTT. It translates as CATGDGGGQPQHF. Recombination linked TRBV10-3 to TRBJ1-5; a tentative D match to TRBD1 spans 6 bases. Looking up the germline V gene yields CDR1 ENHRY and CDR2 SYGVKD. The junction shows trimming of 10 bases on V and 7 bases on J, plus 17 bases between the germline ends. Its CDR3 holds 13 amino acids, cysteine through phenylalanine. This entry keeps only the CDR3 DNA: 39 bases, framed from base 1.